This TCR beta chain appears in the sequencing data of a study of shared clonotypes between healthy human individuals. Trimming removed 4 bases from V and 0 bases from J; junction bases left unmatched: 6. This CDR3 comprises 15 residues. CDR1 LGHNA and CDR2 YNFKEQ come from the germline V gene. Remarks on this clone: Its matching antigen is unknown.

Study-wide points: Clonotype sharing among donors was expected to depend on sequencing depth. Naive subsets typically showed greater estimated richness than memory subsets. With a handful of donors compared, approximately 5% of naive CD4 clonotypes were shared.

The protocol was immunoSEQ multiplex PCR, while the TCRdb copy is restricted to in-frame clones and leaves out a portion. The top ten clones hold around 0.38% of a sample with over a million clones, just under 99% of them seen once. The J gene is TRBJ2-7, the V gene TRBV4-2; 7 nucleotides match TRBD2. The TCR was taken from a man aged 25 to 40 in good health. Input material: naive CD4+ T cells sorted from blood. The sample's subset: CD45RA+ positively selected. CDR3 residues: CASSRSGLVSYEQYF. CDR3 in DNA: TGTGCCAGCAGCCGTTCCGGACTAGTCTCCTACGAGCAGTACTTC.